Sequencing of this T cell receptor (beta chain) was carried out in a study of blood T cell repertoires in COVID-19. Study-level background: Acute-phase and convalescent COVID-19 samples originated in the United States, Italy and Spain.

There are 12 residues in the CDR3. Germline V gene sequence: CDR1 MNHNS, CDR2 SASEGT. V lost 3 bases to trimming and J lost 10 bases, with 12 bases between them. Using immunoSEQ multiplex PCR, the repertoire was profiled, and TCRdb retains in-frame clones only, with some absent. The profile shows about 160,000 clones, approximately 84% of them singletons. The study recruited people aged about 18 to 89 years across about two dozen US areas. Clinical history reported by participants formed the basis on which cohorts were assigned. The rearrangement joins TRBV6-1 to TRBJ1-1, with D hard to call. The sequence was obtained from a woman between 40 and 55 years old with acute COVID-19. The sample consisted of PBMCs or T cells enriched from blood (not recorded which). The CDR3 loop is CASSEGTTGAFF. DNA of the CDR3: TGTGCCAGCAGTGAGGGTACAACGGGAGCTTTCTTT.